This entry lists 27 T cell receptor beta chains sequenced from one sample in a study of shared clonotypes between healthy human individuals. The repertoire was sequenced with immunoSEQ multiplex PCR; TCRdb's copy has only in-frame clones and lacks some. The profile shows about 2.4 million clones, approximately 94% of them singletons. Sequencing was carried out using naive CD4+ T cells from PBMCs. Subset: CD45RA+ positively selected. The receptors derive from a young man in good health. Some clones in this sample may be carry-over from other donors' samples.

The chain is built from TRBV5-1 and TRBJ2-5; 7 nucleotides line up with TRBD1. V was clipped by 5 bases and J by 5 bases; unmatched bases: 15. The CDR3 has 16 residues. Germline CDR1 is SGHRS and CDR2 is YFSETQ. The CDR3 here is CASRPRTGALWETQYF. The CDR3, as DNA: TGCGCCAGCAGACCCAGGACAGGAGCCCTGTGGGAGACCCAGTACTTC.

This chain connects TRBV2 to TRBJ2-2; 8 bases line up with TRBD2. The CDR3 is 13 amino acids. V shed 6 bases and J 5 bases; nucleotides not matched to a gene: 2. From germline, CDR1 is SNHLY and CDR2 FYNNEI. The CDR3 DNA reads as TGTGCCAGCAGAAGCGGGAGTACCGGGGAGCTGTTTTTT. This codes for CASRSGSTGELFF.

The chain links TRBV2 to TRBJ2-1, with TRBD2 identical over 8 bases. V dropped 1 base and J dropped 2; count of bases not matched to a gene: 1. CDR3 length equals 15 residues. Per the germline V gene, CDR1 is SNHLY and CDR2 is FYNNEI. CDR3 protein: CASSEETSAYNEQFF. CDR3 DNA: TGTGCCAGCAGTGAAGAGACTAGCGCCTACAATGAGCAGTTCTTC.

The chain uses TRBV6-1 and TRBJ2-5; 9 bases map to TRBD1. Judging by the DNA end, TRBJ2-7 fits better; the J call may be wrong. From germline, CDR1 is MNHNS and CDR2 SASEGT. The CDR3 loop spans 14 amino acids. CDR3 DNA: TGTGCCATCCGACCCCGGGACAGGGTCTACGAGCAGTACTTC. Protein sequence: CAIRPRDRVYEQYF.

This sequence joins TRBV12-5 and TRBJ2-7; 8 positions match TRBD2. Per germline, CDR1 LGHNT and CDR2 FRNRAP. Trimming took 0 bases from V and 7 from J; bases not matched to a gene: 11. The CDR3 has 16 residues. The CDR3 loop reads CASGLVPIGGAREQYF. In nucleotides, the CDR3 is TGTGCTAGTGGTTTGGTACCGATCGGGGGGGCTAGGGAGCAGTACTTC.

The chain links TRBV2 to TRBJ2-7; 10 bases fit TRBD2. Germline loops: CDR1 SNHLY, CDR2 FYNNEI. V lost 7 bases to trimming and J lost 3 bases; unmatched junction nucleotides: 6. The CDR3 length is 14 residues. The CDR3 coding sequence is TGTGCCAGCATGGGGCTAGCGGGAGACTACGAGCAGTACTTC. Translated, it gives CASMGLAGDYEQYF.

This clone appeared a few times. The chain recombines TRBV2 with TRBJ1-1; D is unresolved. The CDR3 loop spans 13 amino acids. Trimming took off 8 bases at V and 5 bases at J, with 15 bases between the two ends. Germline V gene sequence: CDR1 SNHLY, CDR2 FYNNEI. DNA of the CDR3: TGTGCCAGCTCCCCCGTGGGTCGGACTGAAGCTTTCTTT. Its translation: CASSPVGRTEAFF.

The chain has TRBV29-1 and TRBJ2-4; weak D call: TRBD2 (5 bases). Germline values: CDR1 SQVTM, CDR2 ANQGSEA. This CDR3 has 14 amino acids. V lost 1 base to trimming and J lost 3 bases, with 10 bases between them. This CDR3 reads CSVEGARGKNIQYF. CDR3 bases: TGCAGCGTTGAAGGGGCACGGGGCAAAAACATTCAGTACTTC.

A few counts support this clone. The chain carries TRBV18 and TRBJ1-1; perhaps TRBD1 as D (5 bases). The V gene lost 4 bases and the J gene lost 0 bases, with 9 bases spanning the gap. The CDR3 sequence is 14 residues long. Per the germline V gene, CDR1 is KGHSH and CDR2 is LQKENI. CDR3 loop: CASSLGEMNTEAFF. The CDR3 DNA reads TGTGCCAGCTCACTGGGGGAGATGAACACTGAAGCTTTCTTT.

CDR3 amino acids: CASSSPEGQGTYGYTF. DNA of the CDR3: TGTGCCAGCAGTTCGCCGGAGGGACAGGGGACCTATGGCTACACCTTC. The chain employs TRBV28 and TRBJ1-2; 10 bases are shared with TRBD1. This CDR3 contains 16 residues. Looked up from germline, CDR1 is MDHEN and CDR2 is SYDVKM. V was clipped by 4 bases and J by 4 bases; unmatched bases: 9.

The CDR3 region is CASSFGTSGIYEQYF. Here the CDR3 DNA reads TGTGCCAGCAGCTTCGGGACTAGCGGGATCTACGAGCAGTACTTC. The chain joins TRBV11-2 to TRBJ2-7; 13 bases map to TRBD2. J was trimmed by 3 bases and V by 3 bases; bases with no gene match: 2. The CDR3 loop spans 15 amino acids. The germline V gene encodes CDR1 SGHAT and CDR2 FQNNGV.

The CDR3 region has the DNA TGTGCCAGCAGTTTACGCGGGAGAGGGGCTAGTGAGCAGTTCTTC. Its translation: CASSLRGRGASEQFF. The chain is built from TRBV28 and TRBJ2-1; 7 bases align to TRBD2. The CDR3 is 15 amino acids. Germline V gene data show CDR1 as MDHEN and CDR2 as SYDVKM. V gave up 2 bases and J gave up 9 bases; unmatched junction bases: 10.

This chain joins TRBV25-1 and TRBJ1-1, with a tentative D call TRBD1 (6 bases). CDR1 is MGHDK, CDR2 SYGVNS, per germline. The CDR3 is 13 residues long. V lost 2 bases, J lost 5 bases, and 9 bases lay in between. CDR3 residues: CASSEPGVTEAFF. The CDR3 coding sequence is TGTGCCAGCAGTGAACCAGGGGTTACTGAAGCTTTCTTT.

The gene calls are TRBV5-1 and TRBJ1-1; the D gene is possibly TRBD1 (6 bases). The CDR3 has 14 amino acids. The ends were cut back, 3 bases at V and 5 bases at J, with 14 bases in the middle. Germline lookup yields CDR1 SGHRS and CDR2 YFSETQ. CDR3 sequence reads: CASSSQGDGTEAFF. Here the CDR3 DNA reads TGCGCCAGCAGCTCACAGGGAGATGGGACTGAAGCTTTCTTT. Based on the CDR3 plus reference TRBV5-1 and TRBJ1-1, the full variable domain is KAGVTQTPRYLIKTRGQQVTLSCSPISGHRSVSWYQQTPGQGLQFLFEYFSETQRNKGNFPGRFSGRQFSNSRSEMNVSTLELGDSALYLCASSSQGDGTEAFFGQGTRLTVV.

This clone is a singleton in its sample. The V and J genes are TRBV14 and TRBJ2-1; TRBD1 matches at 9 bases. Unmatched junction bases numbered 10, after V lost 4 bases and J lost 15 bases. The CDR3 has 13 residues. Germline-derived CDR1 and CDR2 are SGHDN and FVKESK. The CDR3 loop reads CASSPGPGTGLFF. The CDR3 DNA reads as TGTGCCAGCAGCCCTGGGCCTGGGACAGGGTTGTTCTTC.

V is TRBV19 and J is TRBJ1-2, with 8 bases aligning to TRBD1. V lost 5 bases and J lost 8; bases outside the gene matches: 10. Germline values: CDR1 LNHDA, CDR2 SQIVND (reference sequence). The CDR3 loop spans 14 amino acids. The CDR3 region has the DNA TGTGCCAGTAGTGCCCGGGACAGGTTATGGGGCTACACCTTC. This gives the protein CASSARDRLWGYTF.

V usage is TRBV9 and J usage is TRBJ2-5; D possibly uses TRBD1 or TRBD2 (5 bases each). Trimming pared 5 bases from V and 5 bases from J, leaving 19 bases between. The CDR3 spans 15 residues. The germline V gene encodes CDR1 SGDLS and CDR2 YYNGEE. CDR3 DNA: TGTGCCAGCAGTCCCTCCCGGTTGAGGGGTGAGACCCAGTACTTC. Amino acid sequence: CASSPSRLRGETQYF. Full variable domain (remainder filled in from reference TRBV9 and TRBJ2-5): DSGVTQTPKHLITATGQRVTLRCSPRSGDLSVYWYQQSLDQGLQFLIQYYNGEERAKGNILERFSAQQFPDLHSELNLSSLELGDSALYFCASSPSRLRGETQYFGPGTRLLVL.

The V call is TRBV27, the J call TRBJ2-6; D is ambiguous. The CDR3 extends over 15 amino acids. Trimming shortened V by 6 bases and J by 4 bases, and 13 bases separated the two germline ends. CDR1 and CDR2 (germline): MNHEY, SMNVEV (reference sequence). CDR3 sequence reads: CASRISSLGANVLTF. The CDR3 DNA follows: TGTGCCAGCAGAATTAGTTCGCTCGGGGCCAACGTCCTGACTTTC.

This chain connects TRBV11-2 to TRBJ1-2, with a possible D match to TRBD1 (6 bases). CDR3 length: 17 amino acids. Germline CDR1 is SGHAT and CDR2 is FQNNGV. V was trimmed by 4 bases and J by 0 bases, leaving 18 bases between them. Here the CDR3 DNA reads TGTGCCAGCAGCTCGCCAGGACAGCTTTTCACTAACTATGGCTACACCTTC. Its protein product is CASSSPGQLFTNYGYTF.

This chain joins TRBV6-1 and TRBJ2-5, with unresolved D. Trimming removed 1 base at V and 2 bases at J, with 8 bases between. The CDR3 sequence is 14 residues long. Germline values: CDR1 MNHNS, CDR2 SASEGT. CDR3 residues: CASSEGSRQETQYF. The DNA of the CDR3 is TGTGCCAGCAGTGAAGGGTCTCGGCAAGAGACCCAGTACTTC.

The rearrangement links TRBV4-2 to TRBJ1-4, with D perhaps TRBD1 (5 bases). The germline CDR1 and CDR2 sequences are LGHNA and YNFKEQ. This CDR3 is 16 amino acids long. The germline V and J ends were trimmed by 2 bases and 8 bases, with 18 bases remaining between them. The CDR3 DNA reads TGTGCCAGCAGCCAATCATCCCCAGGGCAGGGAGAAAAACTGTTTTTT. Translated, it gives CASSQSSPGQGEKLFF.

The chain recombines TRBV6-5 with TRBJ1-4, with D unresolved. The V gene lost 1 base and the J gene lost 3 bases, with 6 bases spanning the gap. Per germline, CDR1 MNHEY and CDR2 SVGAGI. The CDR3 length is 14 residues. CDR3 nucleotide sequence: TGTGCCAGCAGTTACTTGGGTTCTAATGAAAAACTGTTTTTT. Translation: CASSYLGSNEKLFF.

This clone has only a few counts. The same CDR3 arises from other DNA sequences in this sample as well. J is TRBJ1-1 and V is TRBV20-1; no reliable D call. Germline CDR1 is DFQATT and CDR2 is SNEGSKA (reference sequence). This CDR3 spans 11 amino acids. The V and J ends lost 6 bases and 0 bases respectively, with 5 bases between them. The CDR3 nucleotides are TGCAGTGCGGTGTTGAACACTGAAGCTTTCTTT. It is translated as CSAVLNTEAFF.

The chain employs TRBV2 and TRBJ2-2, with D perhaps matching TRBD2 (6 bases). V was pared by 3 bases and J by 1 base, with 12 bases between. This CDR3 contains 16 residues. CDR1 is SNHLY, CDR2 FYNNEI, per germline. CDR3 DNA sequence: TGTGCCAGCAGTGAGGAGGGGTTGGGGAACACCGGGGAGCTGTTTTTT. Protein product: CASSEEGLGNTGELFF. Complete variable domain (other parts from reference TRBV2 and TRBJ2-2): EPEVTQTPSHQVTQMGQEVILRCVPISNHLYFYWYRQILGQKVEFLVSFYNNEISEKSEIFDDQFSVERPDGSNFTLKIRSTKLEDSAMYFCASSEEGLGNTGELFFGEGSRLTVL.

On this clone: At one end the junction does not follow the germline gene, possibly because of a read error. The V gene is TRBV5-4, the J gene TRBJ2-1; 10 bases map to TRBD2. Germline values: CDR1 SGHNT, CDR2 YYREEE (reference sequence). CDR3 length: 15 residues. The CDR3 DNA sequence: TGTGCCGGCAGCTTGGGTCTAGCGGGAGACAATGAGCAGTTCTTC. Protein sequence: CAGSLGLAGDNEQFF.

The gene calls are TRBV30 and TRBJ2-1; the D gene is possibly TRBD2 (6 bases). The CDR3 has 19 amino acids. Trimming took off 4 bases at V and 9 bases at J, with 34 bases between the two ends. Germline lookup yields CDR1 GTSNPN and CDR2 SVGIG (reference sequence). CDR3 protein: CAWTVQRSGWREGTGEQFF. The CDR3 nucleotides read TGTGCCTGGACCGTACAAAGATCGGGATGGCGGGAAGGCACAGGTGAGCAGTTCTTC. Full variable domain (rest looked up from reference TRBV30 and TRBJ2-1): SQTIHQWPATLVQPVGSPLSLECTVEGTSNPNLYWYRQAAGRGLQLLFYSVGIGQISSEVPQNLSASRPQDRQFILSSKKLLLSDSGFYLCAWTVQRSGWREGTGEQFFGPGTRLTVL.

This sequence joins TRBV10-1 and TRBJ2-3; 12 bases map to TRBD2. With V trimmed by 4 bases and J by 9 bases, 5 bases remained unmatched. This CDR3 contains 14 residues. Germline CDR1 is WNHNN and CDR2 is SYGVQD (reference sequence). CDR3 residues: CASSARTSGITQYF. The DNA for the CDR3 is TGCGCCAGCAGTGCAAGGACTAGCGGGATAACGCAGTATTTT.